This is a list of T cell receptor beta chains from one sample in a study of cytomegalovirus exposure and HLA in healthy donors. The method was immunoSEQ multiplex PCR; TCRdb's version includes in-frame clones alone and lacks a portion of them. The repertoire holds hundreds of thousands of clones, with about 87% as singletons. The source material was PBMCs. The receptors originated from a woman between 18 and 30 years old in good health and CMV-seronegative. CDR3s leave out the opening cysteine and the closing phenylalanine or tryptophan.

>TRBV5-1
ASSLLQESYNEQF
>TRBV4-1
ASSQRDGREETQY
>TRBV28
AIQGAGSQPQH
>TRBV10-3
AIGKFGSSGNTIY
>TRBV11-1
ASSLGQGYSGYT
>TRBV30
AWRSDGRYNEQF
>TRBV9
ASSVVEGTYNEQF
>TRBV14
ASSRRDIPSAKNIQY
>TRBV2
ASSPSRGGGYEQY
>TRBV4-1
ASSHPSKGTYEQY
>TRBV10-1
ASSGDRGETQY
>TRBV6-6
ASSYLRTTNTGELF
>TRBV5-1
ASSLVEYNEQF
>TRBV19
ASSIPGTGDNEQY